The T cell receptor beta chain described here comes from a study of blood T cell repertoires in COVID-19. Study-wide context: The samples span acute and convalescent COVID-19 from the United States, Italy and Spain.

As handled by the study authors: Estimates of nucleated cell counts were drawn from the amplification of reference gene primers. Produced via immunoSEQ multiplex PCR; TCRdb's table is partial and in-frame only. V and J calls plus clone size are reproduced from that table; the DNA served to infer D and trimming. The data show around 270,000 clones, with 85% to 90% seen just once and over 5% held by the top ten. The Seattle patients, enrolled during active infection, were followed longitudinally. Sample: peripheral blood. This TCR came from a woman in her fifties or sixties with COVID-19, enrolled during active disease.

CDR3 sequence reads: CASSLDGVGSYEQYF. For the CDR3, the DNA is TGTGCCAGCAGCTTAGACGGGGTGGGCTCCTACGAGCAGTACTTC. The gene calls are TRBV11-2 and TRBJ2-7, with a tentative D call TRBD2 (5 bases). The CDR3 contains 15 residues. The germline gives CDR1 SGHAT, CDR2 FQNNGV. Trimming removed 0 bases at V and 0 bases at J, with 9 bases between.